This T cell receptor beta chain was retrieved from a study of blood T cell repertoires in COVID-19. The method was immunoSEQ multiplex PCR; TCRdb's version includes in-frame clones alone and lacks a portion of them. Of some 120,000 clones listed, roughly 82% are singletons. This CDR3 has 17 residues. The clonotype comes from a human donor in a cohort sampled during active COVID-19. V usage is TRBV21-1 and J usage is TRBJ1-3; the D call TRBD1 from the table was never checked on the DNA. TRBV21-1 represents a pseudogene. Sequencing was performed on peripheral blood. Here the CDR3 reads CASSLRDRVPSGNTIYF. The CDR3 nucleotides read TGTGCCAGCAGCCTCCGGGACAGGGTCCCCTCTGGAAACACCATATATTTT.